Presented here are 7 T cell receptor beta chains from one specimen sequenced in a study of CD8 T cells in Susac syndrome. The authors reverse transcribed roughly 0.5 to 1 ug RNA with random hexamers. TCRdb re-called the immunoSEQ multiplex PCR reads through MiXCR, storing one row per CDR3 protein. The sample includes 350,000 to 550,000 distinct CDR3 sequences, more than 80% of them seen just once. The sequenced sample was CD8+ T cells from PBMCs. All receptors derive from a human donor with multiple sclerosis.

The V call is TRBV7-9, the J call TRBJ2-5, with 11 bases lining up with TRBD1. Germline CDR1 and CDR2: SEHNR and FQNEAQ (reference sequence). V was clipped by 2 bases and J by 3 bases; unmatched bases: 5. The CDR3 totals 16 residues. The DNA of the CDR3 is TGTGCCAGCAGCTTAAGGACAGGGGGCTTAGAAGAGACCCAGTACTTC. Amino acids: CASSLRTGGLEETQYF.

The chain employs TRBV9 and TRBJ2-1; a weak D match, TRBD2 (6 bases). V was pared by 0 bases and J by 13 bases, with 17 bases between. The germline V gene has CDR1 SGDLS and CDR2 YYNGEE. This CDR3 has 14 amino acids. The CDR3 region is CASSVARGDGNQFF. CDR3 bases: TGTGCCAGCAGCGTAGCTCGCGGGGATGGGAACCAGTTCTTC.

The rearrangement uses TRBV27 and TRBJ1-5; TRBD1 might be the D (5 bases). This CDR3 has 15 amino acids. CDR1 is MNHEY and CDR2 is SMNVEV in the germline V gene (reference sequence). Trimming cost V 4 bases and J 2 bases, with 12 bases left between them. CDR3 nucleotide sequence: TGTGCCAGCAGTTCCAGGGATTCGGGCAATCAGCCCCAGCATTTT. Its protein is CASSSRDSGNQPQHF.

The V call is TRBV13, the J call TRBJ2-3; D remains ambiguous. CDR3 length equals 14 residues. V lost 6 bases and J lost 3, with 13 bases in between. Germline-derived CDR1 and CDR2 are PRHDT and FYEKMQ (reference sequence). The chain's CDR3 is CASSSRSSTDTQYF. The CDR3 nucleotides are TGTGCCAGCAGTTCCCGGAGTTCGACAGATACGCAGTATTTT.

V usage is TRBV30 and J usage is TRBJ1-1; no firm D call. Between the trimmed V and J ends, which lost 4 bases and 1 base, there was a span of 4 bases. The CDR3 sequence is 11 residues long. The V gene's germline CDR1 is GTSNPN and CDR2 SVGIG (reference sequence). CDR3 nucleotide sequence: TGTGCCTGGAACCAGAACACTGAAGCTTTCTTT. Amino acids: CAWNQNTEAFF.

The chain joins TRBV7-9 to TRBJ1-2, with D tentatively TRBD1 (6 bases). The V end lost 1 base, the J end lost 2 bases, and 14 bases lay between the germline ends. The CDR3 contains 16 residues. Germline CDR1 reads SEHNR; CDR2 reads FQNEAQ (reference sequence). The CDR3 DNA reads TGTGCCAGCAGCTTAGTACGGACAGTGACCAACTATGGCTACACCTTC. This encodes CASSLVRTVTNYGYTF.

The chain uses TRBV2 and TRBJ2-7; 9 bases line up with TRBD1. Germline V gene lookup returns CDR1 SNHLY and CDR2 FYNNEI. CDR3 length: 14 residues. J lost 2 bases, V lost 8 bases, and 7 bases had no gene match. DNA for the CDR3: TGTGCCAGCGGGAACCGGGACAGGGCCTACGAGCAGTACTTC. Translation: CASGNRDRAYEQYF.